This T cell receptor (beta chain) was recorded in a study of blood T cell repertoires in COVID-19. Study summary: The study drew acute and convalescent COVID-19 samples from the United States, Italy and Spain. Sample material is recorded as cDNA or gDNA derived from T cells, B-cell-depleted T cells, or PBMCs.

The ends were cut back, 6 bases at V and 7 bases at J, with 9 bases in the middle. There are 11 residues in the CDR3. In the source study's methods: Estimated nucleated cell counts came from reference gene primer amplification. Libraries were prepared by immunoSEQ multiplex PCR; TCRdb keeps only in-frame clonotypes and omits some of them. For V, J and clone size, that table is used; D and trimming come from the DNA. The sample contains 150,000 to 180,000 clones, about three quarters of which appear only once. Specimen: peripheral blood. The chain is built from TRBV12-3 or TRBV12-4 and TRBJ1-1, with a weak D call TRBD1 (6 bases). This sequence originates from a man older than 75 with acute or convalescent COVID-19. The CDR3 region is CASSRGYEAFF. CDR3 sequence (DNA): TGTGCCAGCAGCAGGGGTTATGAAGCTTTCTTT.